The clone carrying this T cell receptor beta chain was seen a few times. No antigen is known for it. The authors made TCR beta libraries by quantitative 5'-RACE with molecular barcodes. TCRdb itself ran the 5' RACE reads through MiXCR, one entry per CDR3 protein. Among over 30,000 distinct CDR3 sequences listed, approximately 15% were seen once. This sample was taken from a study of CD8 T cells in ankylosing spondylitis. Overall study results and limits: Ankylosing spondylitis blood appeared to be characterized by a TCR beta motif of about eight highly homologous variants. Clones tied to disease were said to be significantly enriched in matched ankylosing spondylitis synovial fluid.

The source material was blood. This clonotype was obtained from a male donor with ankylosing spondylitis or in good health (not recorded which).

The CDR3 here is CASSHRENNEQFF. As DNA, the CDR3 is TGTGCCAGCAGCCACAGGGAAAACAATGAGCAGTTCTTC. The V gene is TRBV9, the J gene TRBJ2-1; possible D gene TRBD1, 6 bases. Looked up from germline, CDR1 is SGDLS and CDR2 is YYNGEE. V dropped 4 bases and J dropped 5 bases, with 10 bases sitting between them. CDR3 length: 13 amino acids.